One and the same sample provided the 9 T cell receptor beta chains below, sequenced in a study of cytomegalovirus exposure and HLA in healthy donors. It was with 60 Vbeta and 13 Jbeta primers that the PCR ran. Clones were read by immunoSEQ multiplex PCR, and TCRdb kept only the in-frame ones, dropping some. The sample carries fewer than 200,000 clones, around four fifths recorded once. The sequenced sample consisted of PBMCs. These TCRs come from a man in his forties in good health and CMV-seropositive.

J is TRBJ2-7 and V is TRBV10-3; D is ambiguous. The V gene lost 2 bases and the J gene lost 1 base, with 6 bases spanning the gap. The germline CDR1 and CDR2 sequences are ENHRY and SYGVKD. This CDR3 spans 13 amino acids. CDR3 residues: CAISEGQSYEQYF. As DNA, the CDR3 is TGTGCCATCAGTGAGGGCCAGTCCTACGAGCAGTACTTC.

V and J are TRBV25-1 and TRBJ1-2; TRBD1 matches at 8 bases. The CDR3 spans 13 residues. Germline V lookup: CDR1 MGHDK, CDR2 SYGVNS. V trimming: 6 bases; J trimming: 7 bases; junction bases outside the gene matches: 7. CDR3 protein: CASRQGGAGGYTF. The CDR3 nucleotides read TGTGCCAGCAGACAGGGGGGAGCAGGTGGCTACACCTTC.

Only a few counts were recorded for this clone. CDR3 loop: CASSRTGANTGELFF. The DNA for the CDR3 is TGTGCCAGCAGCCGGACAGGGGCCAACACCGGGGAGCTGTTTTTT. The chain has TRBV7-2 and TRBJ2-2; TRBD1 matches 9 bases. The CDR3 is made up of 15 amino acids. CDR1 and CDR2 from the germline V gene are SGHTA and FQGNSA. V was pared by 5 bases and J by 2 bases, with 3 bases of the junction left unmatched.

Only a few counts were recorded for this clone. The chain is built from TRBV5-1 and TRBJ2-2; D ambiguous. Trimming left V 2 bases short and J 0 bases short, with 8 bases between. Germline V lookup: CDR1 SGHRS, CDR2 YFSETQ. There are 15 residues in the CDR3. The CDR3: CASSFRTSNTGELFF. The CDR3 DNA sequence: TGCGCCAGCAGCTTTCGTACATCGAACACCGGGGAGCTGTTTTTT.

V gene TRBV6-6 combines with J gene TRBJ1-4, with D possibly being TRBD1 (6 bases). V was pared by 6 bases and J by 10 bases, with 12 bases between. Per germline, CDR1 MNHNY and CDR2 SVGAGI (reference sequence). CDR3 length: 12 residues. The CDR3 nucleotides read TGTGCCAGCAGCCCACTCAGGGGAAAACTGTTTTTT. Amino acids: CASSPLRGKLFF.

The gene calls are TRBV4-1 and TRBJ1-5; D is possibly TRBD1 (6 bases). V was cut by 0 bases and J by 7 bases, with 13 bases left in between. The CDR3 runs 15 residues. Looked up from germline, CDR1 is MGHRA and CDR2 is YSYEKL. DNA for the CDR3: TGCGCCAGCAGCCAAGATCCCACAGGGCGGCAGCCCCAGCATTTT. Protein sequence: CASSQDPTGRQPQHF.

This chain joins TRBV29-1 and TRBJ1-1, with 7 bases lining up with TRBD1. Germline V gene data show CDR1 as SQVTM and CDR2 as ANQGSEA. This CDR3 is built from 10 residues. CDR3 sequence: CIDRVTEAFF. The CDR3 DNA follows: TGCATCGACAGGGTTACTGAAGCTTTCTTT.

The rearrangement joins TRBV9 to TRBJ2-3; 7 nucleotides agree with TRBD1. Trimming took 3 bases from V and 0 from J; bases not matched to a gene: 4. CDR1 and CDR2 (germline): SGDLS, YYNGEE. This CDR3 is built from 15 residues. CDR3 nucleotide sequence: TGTGCCAGCAGCGCGGGACAGTTTAGCACAGATACGCAGTATTTT. Translated, it gives CASSAGQFSTDTQYF. Drawing the rest from reference TRBV9 and TRBJ2-3, the complete variable domain is DSGVTQTPKHLITATGQRVTLRCSPRSGDLSVYWYQQSLDQGLQFLIQYYNGEERAKGNILERFSAQQFPDLHSELNLSSLELGDSALYFCASSAGQFSTDTQYFGPGTRLTVL.

V usage is TRBV27 and J usage is TRBJ2-1, with a weak D call TRBD2 (6 bases). The CDR3 is made up of 13 amino acids. Per germline, CDR1 MNHEY and CDR2 SMNVEV (reference sequence). V dropped 6 bases and J dropped 3 bases, with 9 bases sitting between them. The DNA of the CDR3 is TGTGCCAGCAGGGGGAGGCACTACAATGAGCAGTTCTTC. Its protein product is CASRGRHYNEQFF.